These 24 T cell receptor beta chains originate from one sample sequenced in a study of cytomegalovirus exposure and HLA in healthy donors. The PCR employed 60 Vbeta primers together with 13 Jbeta primers. Sequenced by immunoSEQ multiplex PCR; TCRdb stores in-frame clones only, minus some. The table shows 150,000 to 200,000 clones, with about 80% occurring only once. The source material was PBMCs. The origin of the receptors is a man aged 40-49 years in good health and CMV-seronegative.

This clone has only one observation. The junction differs from germline at one of its ends, possibly a read error. The CDR3 coding sequence is TGTGCCAGCAGCGCGCGGACAAGTAATTCATCCCTCCACTTT. Encoded protein: CASSARTSNSSLHF. This chain connects TRBV7-3 to TRBJ1-6; perhaps TRBD1 as D (5 bases). The germline V gene has CDR1 SGHTA and CDR2 FQGTGA. The CDR3 loop spans 14 amino acids.

This chain links TRBV7-2 with TRBJ1-2; 10 bases line up with TRBD1. CDR3 size: 14 residues. Germline V lookup: CDR1 SGHTA, CDR2 FQGNSA. Trimming took 5 bases from V and 8 from J; bases not matched to a gene: 8. DNA of the CDR3: TGTGCCAGCAGCCCTCAGGGGACAGGGGTCGGCTACACCTTC. Translation: CASSPQGTGVGYTF.

The J gene is TRBJ2-6, the V gene TRBV27; D might be TRBD1 (5 bases). The V gene's germline CDR1 is MNHEY and CDR2 SMNVEV (reference sequence). V was shortened by 0 bases and J by 0 bases, with 6 bases between the two germline ends. The CDR3 totals 16 residues. CDR3 protein: CASSLSQVSGANVLTF. In nucleotides, the CDR3 is TGTGCCAGCAGTTTATCACAGGTCTCTGGGGCCAACGTCCTGACTTTC.

The rearrangement links TRBV9 to TRBJ1-5; 7 bases are shared with TRBD1. The CDR3 covers 12 residues. From germline, CDR1 is SGDLS and CDR2 YYNGEE. V lost 3 bases to trimming and J lost 12 bases; unmatched junction nucleotides: 6. The CDR3 region is CASSGAGDSQHF. The CDR3 DNA reads as TGTGCCAGCAGCGGAGCTGGGGACAGCCAGCATTTT.

The chain carries TRBV28 and TRBJ1-4, with D hard to call. This CDR3 region has 15 residues. Looked up from germline, CDR1 is MDHEN and CDR2 is SYDVKM. V lost 3 bases, J lost 0 bases, and 8 bases lay in between. The CDR3 region is CASSLRGATNEKLFF. CDR3 coding DNA: TGTGCCAGCAGTTTGCGGGGTGCAACTAATGAAAAACTGTTTTTT.

CDR3 loop: CASSHAGTGGLVYEQYF. CDR3 bases: TGCGCCAGCAGCCATGCCGGGACAGGGGGGTTAGTCTACGAGCAGTACTTC. This chain joins TRBV4-3 and TRBJ2-7, with 11 bases lining up with TRBD1. The CDR3 runs 17 residues. The V gene's germline CDR1 is LGHNA and CDR2 YSLEER. After removal of 3 bases from V and 3 bases from J, the junction contained 10 bases not matched to a gene.

The CDR3 loop reads CASRAGSSYEQYF. The DNA of the CDR3 is TGTGCCAGCCGTGCGGGGAGCTCCTACGAGCAGTACTTC. V is TRBV28 and J is TRBJ2-5; tentatively, D is TRBD2 (6 bases). The J call may be faulty, since TRBJ2-7 better matches the DNA end. The germline gives CDR1 MDHEN, CDR2 SYDVKM. This CDR3 is built from 13 residues.

This clone was detected a few times. The CDR3 DNA reads TGTGCCAGCAGCCAATCGGGCGGGGGGGCGGGCACAGATACGCAGTATTTT. It yields the protein CASSQSGGGAGTDTQYF. The chain couples TRBV4-2 to TRBJ2-3; 9 bases are a match to TRBD2. The V gene's germline CDR1 is LGHNA and CDR2 YNFKEQ. V lost 2 bases and J lost 1; bases outside the gene matches: 7. CDR3 length: 17 amino acids.

V gene TRBV30 combines with J gene TRBJ1-1; tentatively, D is TRBD1 (5 bases). Germline assignment: CDR1 GTSNPN and CDR2 SVGIG (reference sequence). The ends were cut back, 3 bases at V and 0 bases at J, with 17 bases in the middle. CDR3 length: 16 amino acids. The CDR3 DNA is TGTGCCTGGAGCCTAAAGGGGTTAGGAATGAACACTGAAGCTTTCTTT. Protein product: CAWSLKGLGMNTEAFF.

The chain carries TRBV2 and TRBJ1-5, with 11 bases matching TRBD1. CDR1 and CDR2 from the germline V gene are SNHLY and FYNNEI. The CDR3 has 15 residues. V was pared by 3 bases and J by 7 bases, with 5 bases of the junction left unmatched. CDR3 nucleotides: TGTGCCAGCAGTGAGTGGGGGACAGGGGGACAGCCCCAGCATTTT. Its translation: CASSEWGTGGQPQHF.

As to this clone: The sample has other DNA sequences that encode this CDR3 too. The chain employs TRBV11-3 and TRBJ2-2; 15 bases are a match to TRBD2. The germline gives CDR1 SGHNT, CDR2 YENEEA. The CDR3 extends over 16 amino acids. V lost 6 bases to trimming and J lost 5 bases; unmatched junction nucleotides: 4. CDR3 in DNA: TGTGCCAGCAGTGGGGGACTAGCGGGGGGTACCGGGGAGCTGTTTTTT. Translating gives CASSGGLAGGTGELFF.

This clone was counted only a few times. Other DNA sequences from this sample encode an identical CDR3 as well. The chain couples TRBV7-2 to TRBJ2-7, with 12 bases fitting TRBD2. Trimming at V came to 4 bases and at J to 5 bases, leaving 6 bases not matched to a gene. Per the germline V gene, CDR1 is SGHTA and CDR2 is FQGNSA. The CDR3 consists of 15 residues. DNA of the CDR3: TGTGCCAGCAGCTCCCCTAGCGGGGGGGTCCACGAGCAGTACTTC. Protein: CASSSPSGGVHEQYF.

This chain joins TRBV2 and TRBJ2-2; 10 bases match TRBD1. In germline, CDR1 is SNHLY, CDR2 FYNNEI. The CDR3 is 15 amino acids. After removal of 6 bases from V and 5 bases from J, the junction contained 6 bases not matched to a gene. The CDR3 is CASSPTGGDTGELFF. The CDR3 nucleotides read TGTGCCAGCAGCCCGACAGGGGGCGATACCGGGGAGCTGTTTTTT.

J is TRBJ2-3 and V is TRBV19; 7 bases agree with TRBD2. Per germline, CDR1 LNHDA and CDR2 SQIVND (reference sequence). Trimming took 7 bases from V and 0 from J; bases not matched to a gene: 4. This CDR3 has 14 residues. This CDR3 reads CASKSGTSTDTQYF. The CDR3 nucleotides are TGTGCCAGTAAAAGCGGGACTAGCACAGATACGCAGTATTTT.

The chain's CDR3 is CASRLTGLATDTQYF. The DNA for the CDR3 is TGTGCCAGCAGACTAACGGGACTAGCGACAGATACGCAGTATTTT. The chain joins TRBV6-5 to TRBJ2-3, with 10 bases fitting TRBD2. Germline trimming cut 6 bases from V and 3 bases from J; bases unmatched to any gene: 6. The CDR3 runs 15 residues. Germline-derived CDR1 and CDR2 are MNHEY and SVGAGI.

The genes are TRBV5-1 and TRBJ1-3; 7 nucleotides align to TRBD1. The CDR3 sequence is 15 residues long. V was clipped by 4 bases and J by 0 bases; unmatched bases: 4. Germline V gene data show CDR1 as SGHRS and CDR2 as YFSETQ. CDR3 sequence (DNA): TGCGCCAGCAGCCGAGACAGGGCCTCTGGAAACACCATATATTTT. It specifies CASSRDRASGNTIYF.

There are a few counts of this clone. The CDR3, as DNA: TGCAGCGTCACCCACACCCGCTTCTCCTACAATGAGCAGTTCTTC. It codes for CSVTHTRFSYNEQFF. The V and J genes are TRBV29-1 and TRBJ2-1; no clear D. Germline V gene data show CDR1 as SQVTM and CDR2 as ANQGSEA. The CDR3 consists of 15 residues. Between the trimmed V and J ends, which lost 6 bases and 0 bases, there was a span of 15 bases.

The chain employs TRBV13 and TRBJ2-3; 9 nucleotides line up with TRBD2. The CDR3 contains 17 residues. V lost 0 bases and J lost 0; bases outside the gene matches: 4. Germline V gene sequence: CDR1 PRHDT, CDR2 FYEKMQ (reference sequence). CDR3 loop: CASSLGLSGGSTDTQYF. The CDR3 DNA sequence: TGTGCCAGCAGCTTAGGCCTCAGCGGGGGGAGCACAGATACGCAGTATTTT.

The V call is TRBV7-9, the J call TRBJ1-1; 9 nucleotides line up with TRBD1. J gave up 9 bases and V 2 bases, and 4 bases lay outside the gene matches. Germline-derived CDR1 and CDR2 are SEHNR and FQNEAQ (reference sequence). The CDR3 consists of 13 residues. CDR3 region: CASSLMTGGKAFF. DNA of the CDR3: TGTGCCAGCAGCTTAATGACAGGGGGAAAAGCTTTCTTT.

The chain has TRBV10-2 and TRBJ1-2; 9 nucleotides match TRBD1. V dropped 8 bases and J dropped 7; count of bases not matched to a gene: 11. Germline V gives CDR1 WSHSY, CDR2 SAAADI. The CDR3 runs to 14 residues. CDR3 residues: CASGYGQGTSGYTF. CDR3 bases: TGCGCCAGCGGGTATGGACAGGGGACGAGTGGCTACACCTTC.

This chain joins TRBV6-5 and TRBJ1-2; TRBD1 matches at 9 bases. Germline V gives CDR1 MNHEY, CDR2 SVGAGI. The ends lost 6 bases at V and 8 bases at J; junction bases unmatched: 7. The length of the CDR3 is 13 residues. As DNA, the CDR3 is TGTGCCAGCAGACCCACAGGGGGCGGCGGCTACACCTTC. Protein: CASRPTGGGGYTF.

The rearrangement uses TRBV7-9 and TRBJ2-7; D possibly corresponds to TRBD2 (5 bases). Germline CDR1 is SEHNR and CDR2 is FQNEAQ (reference sequence). The CDR3 spans 13 residues. Deletions cut 8 bases from V and 6 bases from J, with 17 bases between. The CDR3 DNA reads TGTGCCAGCTTTGAGGCGGCTACTAGCGAGCAGTACTTC. This codes for CASFEAATSEQYF.

The CDR3, as DNA: TGTGCCAGCTCACCACCGATCCCCCGACTAGCTGGGAGGGAAGATACGCAGTATTTT. Translation: CASSPPIPRLAGREDTQYF. The rearrangement links TRBV18 to TRBJ2-3; 7 positions agree with TRBD2. The CDR3 spans 19 residues. The V and J ends lost 0 bases and 5 bases, in that order; junction bases with no gene match: 17. Germline V gene lookup returns CDR1 KGHSH and CDR2 LQKENI.

J is TRBJ1-2 and V is TRBV7-2; 11 nucleotides agree with TRBD1. Trimming cost V 7 bases and J 7 bases; bases outside gene matches: 5. Germline assignment: CDR1 SGHTA and CDR2 FQGNSA. The CDR3 extends over 13 amino acids. The CDR3 spells CASNPDRGLGYTF. The CDR3 DNA is TGTGCCAGCAATCCGGACAGGGGGCTTGGCTACACCTTC.